This passage covers 22 T cell receptor beta chains from one sample sequenced in a study of T cell responses to AZD1222 COVID-19 vaccine. Generated by immunoSEQ multiplex PCR, the TCRdb table keeps only in-frame clones and is missing some. The table lists around 150,000 clones, around 89% of them singletons. Sequencing used peripheral blood, obtained on day 0 of MenACWY control vaccination. These receptors all stem from an adult in good health.

This clone has only one observation. The rearrangement joins TRBV3-1 (or the pseudogene TRBV3-2) to TRBJ1-2, with 10 bases aligning to TRBD1. The germline V gene has CDR1 LGHDT and CDR2 YNNKEL (reference sequence). The CDR3 runs 15 residues. J lost 1 base, V lost 4 bases, and 3 bases had no gene match. CDR3 protein: CASSLRDRGNYGYTF. The CDR3 nucleotides read TGTGCCAGCAGCCTGAGGGACAGGGGTAACTATGGCTACACCTTC.

The V call is TRBV7-2, the J call TRBJ2-3; 7 bases are a match to TRBD2. The V segment lost 5 bases and the J segment 2 bases; nucleotides outside the gene matches: 4. The germline V gene encodes CDR1 SGHTA and CDR2 FQGNSA. This CDR3 is 14 amino acids long. The DNA for the CDR3 is TGTGCCAGCAGCCGTGGACTAGTCACAGATACGCAGTATTTT. It is translated as CASSRGLVTDTQYF.

V gene TRBV7-3 combines with J gene TRBJ1-3; D unresolved. Germline loops: CDR1 SGHTA, CDR2 FQGTGA. V was pared by 2 bases and J by 0 bases, with 8 bases between. The CDR3 runs to 15 residues. CDR3 sequence: CASSLGPDSGNTIYF. The CDR3 DNA is TGTGCCAGCAGCTTAGGTCCTGACTCTGGAAACACCATATATTTT.

The chain joins TRBV15 to TRBJ2-5; 7 nucleotides agree with TRBD2. This CDR3 is 15 amino acids long. Germline V CDR1 and CDR2: LNHNV, YYDKDF (reference sequence). V gave up 3 bases and J gave up 1 base; unmatched junction bases: 5. The CDR3 spells CATSRGAGSQETQYF. CDR3 sequence (DNA): TGTGCCACCAGCAGGGGAGCGGGATCCCAAGAGACCCAGTACTTC.

The rearrangement joins TRBV6-1 to TRBJ1-4, with 7 bases that match TRBD1. The CDR3 is made up of 13 amino acids. V trimming: 6 bases; J trimming: 5 bases; junction bases outside the gene matches: 3. The germline V gene encodes CDR1 MNHNS and CDR2 SASEGT. The CDR3 nucleotides are TGTGCCAGCAGGACGACAGGGAATGAAAAACTGTTTTTT. It is translated as CASRTTGNEKLFF.

The chain joins TRBV7-9 to TRBJ1-1; no clear D gene. Deletions cut 5 bases from V and 4 bases from J, with 11 bases between. The length of the CDR3 is 13 residues. Per the germline V gene, CDR1 is SEHNR and CDR2 is FQNEAQ (reference sequence). Here the CDR3 reads CASSPRESTEAFF. The CDR3 DNA reads TGTGCCAGCAGCCCTCGGGAGAGCACTGAAGCTTTCTTT.

The J gene is TRBJ1-1, the V gene TRBV5-1; D possibly corresponds to TRBD1 (6 bases). Germline V gene sequence: CDR1 SGHRS, CDR2 YFSETQ. Between the trimmed V and J ends, which lost 4 bases and 6 bases, there was a span of 22 bases. This CDR3 is 16 amino acids long. In DNA form, the CDR3 reads TGCGCCAGCAGCCCTGGGGGGGCCCGGAGTGGTGCTGAAGCTTTCTTT. Its translation: CASSPGGARSGAEAFF.

The V call is TRBV11-3, the J call TRBJ2-6; 7 bases agree with TRBD1. From germline, CDR1 is SGHNT and CDR2 YENEEA. This CDR3 region has 15 residues. The trim removed 4 bases at V and 5 bases at J, leaving 5 bases unmatched. CDR3: CASSSRQGRANVLTF. CDR3 DNA: TGTGCCAGCAGCTCCCGACAGGGCCGGGCCAACGTCCTGACTTTC.

The chain couples TRBV6-6 to TRBJ2-3; tentatively, D is TRBD1 (5 bases). Germline CDR1 and CDR2: MNHNY and SVGAGI (reference sequence). The CDR3 has 15 amino acids. Trimming shortened V by 2 bases and J by 0 bases, and 9 bases separated the two germline ends. The CDR3 nucleotides are TGTGCCAGCAGTTACGGTGGGGCTAGCACAGATACGCAGTATTTT. It encodes CASSYGGASTDTQYF.

This rearrangement joins TRBV4-2 to TRBJ2-7, with 8 bases lining up with TRBD1. In germline, CDR1 is LGHNA, CDR2 YNFKEQ. Trimming removed 2 bases from V and 2 bases from J; junction bases left unmatched: 5. The CDR3 is made up of 15 amino acids. CDR3 protein: CASSQPRQGTYEQYF. The CDR3 coding sequence is TGTGCCAGCAGCCAACCTAGACAGGGGACCTACGAGCAGTACTTC.

J is TRBJ2-5 and V is TRBV3-1 (or the pseudogene TRBV3-2), with D possibly TRBD2 on 5 matching bases. V was trimmed by 0 bases and J by 0 bases, leaving 11 bases between them. The CDR3 is 16 residues long. Per germline, CDR1 LGHDT and CDR2 YNNKEL (reference sequence). The CDR3 here is CASSQDRRRDQETQYF. In nucleotides, the CDR3 is TGTGCCAGCAGCCAAGATCGGAGGCGGGACCAAGAGACCCAGTACTTC.

This sequence joins TRBV18 and TRBJ2-7; no firm D call. V gave up 2 bases and J gave up 3 bases, with 11 bases separating them. CDR1 is KGHSH, CDR2 LQKENI, per germline. The CDR3 runs 14 residues. The CDR3 nucleotides read TGTGCCAGCTCACCATCCCAGGAGCTCTACGAGCAGTACTTC. This translates into CASSPSQELYEQYF.

The V and J genes are TRBV21-1 and TRBJ1-2; the table's D call, TRBD1, was not checked against the DNA. TRBV21-1 is recorded as a pseudogene. This CDR3 has 17 amino acids. The DNA of the CDR3 is TGTGCCAGCAGCCGTTTCACACCGGACAGGGGTAGAGAGGGCTACACCTTC. It yields the protein CASSRFTPDRGREGYTF.

V and J are TRBV29-1 and TRBJ2-2, with 7 positions matching TRBD2. The CDR3 consists of 14 residues. V shed 6 bases, J shed 2 bases, and the junction held 6 bases outside the gene matches. Germline V gene sequence: CDR1 SQVTM, CDR2 ANQGSEA. This chain's CDR3 is CSVAGRINTGELFF. DNA for the CDR3: TGCAGCGTGGCCGGGAGGATAAACACCGGGGAGCTGTTTTTT.

This clone has just one count. The gene calls are TRBV12-3 or TRBV12-4 and TRBJ2-1, with TRBD2 as a possible D gene (7 bases). The CDR3 sequence is 12 residues long. Trimming stripped 2 bases from V and 12 bases from J, with 11 bases between. The CDR3 sequence is CASSLRRGRQFF. The CDR3 DNA is TGTGCCAGCAGTTTACGGCGGGGGCGGCAGTTCTTC.

The chain couples TRBV7-9 to TRBJ2-1; D may be TRBD2 (6 bases). Germline-derived CDR1 and CDR2 are SEHNR and FQNEAQ (reference sequence). V was trimmed by 2 bases and J by 6 bases, leaving 14 bases between them. The CDR3 runs 15 residues. The CDR3 region has the DNA TGTGCCAGCAGCTTATTGGCGGGACCGCTCAATGAGCAGTTCTTC. It is translated as CASSLLAGPLNEQFF.

This rearrangement joins TRBV6-5 to TRBJ1-2; 11 bases match TRBD1. Germline-derived CDR1 and CDR2 are MNHEY and SVGAGI. The length of the CDR3 is 13 residues. V dropped 6 bases and J dropped 8; count of bases not matched to a gene: 5. CDR3 region: CASRGDRGRGYTF. The CDR3 region has the DNA TGTGCCAGCAGGGGGGACAGGGGGAGAGGCTACACCTTC.

This rearrangement joins TRBV3-1 (or the pseudogene TRBV3-2) to TRBJ2-3; the D gene is possibly TRBD1 (6 bases). CDR3 length: 17 amino acids. Trimming shortened V by 4 bases and J by 3 bases, and 20 bases separated the two germline ends. Germline lookup yields CDR1 LGHDT and CDR2 YNNKEL (reference sequence). The CDR3 loop reads CASSPLADSSRTDTQYF. The CDR3 coding sequence is TGTGCCAGCAGCCCCCTCGCGGACAGTAGTAGGACAGATACGCAGTATTTT.

The rearrangement uses TRBV7-3 and TRBJ1-1; D gene uncertain. The length of the CDR3 is 14 residues. CDR1 and CDR2 from the germline V gene are SGHTA and FQGTGA. V dropped 5 bases and J dropped 1 base, with 11 bases sitting between them. In DNA, the CDR3 is TGTGCCAGCAGCACCGCGGGCGGGAACACTGAAGCTTTCTTT. Amino acids: CASSTAGGNTEAFF.

J is TRBJ2-7 and V is TRBV5-4; D may correspond to TRBD1 or TRBD2 (5 bases each). Germline V gene lookup returns CDR1 SGHNT and CDR2 YYREEE (reference sequence). This CDR3 spans 15 amino acids. V lost 0 bases and J lost 6, with 16 bases in between. CDR3 in amino acids: CASSLGGPRPSEQYF. CDR3 in DNA: TGTGCCAGCAGCTTGGGGGGACCGCGCCCCTCCGAGCAGTACTTC.

The CDR3 sequence: CSVEDFKDRDRKKGNYGYTF. In nucleotides, the CDR3 is TGCAGCGTTGAAGATTTCAAAGATAGGGACAGGAAAAAAGGGAACTATGGCTACACCTTC. The chain has TRBV29-1 and TRBJ1-2; 8 bases match TRBD1. Germline V gene data show CDR1 as SQVTM and CDR2 as ANQGSEA. This CDR3 is 20 amino acids long. V shed 0 bases, J shed 2 bases, and the junction held 20 bases outside the gene matches.

The chain has TRBV7-2 and TRBJ1-1, with 10 bases aligning to TRBD1. Per the germline V gene, CDR1 is SGHTA and CDR2 is FQGNSA. V lost 5 bases and J lost 8; bases outside the gene matches: 5. The CDR3 sequence is 13 residues long. The CDR3 loop reads CASSRDRGLEAFF. CDR3 bases: TGTGCCAGCAGCCGAGACAGGGGGCTCGAAGCTTTCTTT.